The following is a TCR beta chain sequence with its context. The trim removed 0 bases at V and 5 bases at J, leaving 7 bases unmatched. Per the germline V gene, CDR1 is SGHRS and CDR2 is YFSETQ. The CDR3 length is 15 residues. The data were obtained in a study of low-dose radiotherapy and immunotherapy resistance in tumors. In the study overall: Aspirin was taken orally at 300 mg daily by patients, and this continued for four cycles from cycle 1 day 1.

Primers used for first-strand cDNA, a TRAV- and TRBV-specific set, covered both alpha and beta chains. PCR amplification of the TCRs was performed with Phusion for 20 to 25 PCR cycles, and it relied on a constant-region primer together with a V-primer adapter. TCRdb redid the calling of the reads with MiXCR, one entry per CDR3 protein. The table records 11,000 to 15,000 distinct CDR3 sequences, 70% to 80% of them present only once. The clonotype was recovered from a human donor with advanced metastatic prostate, ovarian, gallbladder or colorectal cancer (not recorded which). This table probably holds off-target reads from a library built for another chain. The V and J genes are TRBV5-1 and TRBJ1-2, with 7 bases matching TRBD1. In DNA, the CDR3 is TGCGCCAGCAGCTTGGCCCCGGGACAGAGTTATGGCTACACCTTC. This codes for CASSLAPGQSYGYTF. The full variable domain, its missing parts supplied by reference TRBV5-1 and TRBJ1-2, is KAGVTQTPRYLIKTRGQQVTLSCSPISGHRSVSWYQQTPGQGLQFLFEYFSETQRNKGNFPGRFSGRQFSNSRSEMNVSTLELGDSALYLCASSLAPGQSYGYTFGSGTRLTVV.